The text below deals with one T cell receptor (beta chain). The antigen remains unidentified. Assay used: immunoSEQ multiplex PCR; TCRdb lists only in-frame clones, some missing. This table holds 110,000 or so clones, around nine tenths found once. These data originate in a study of T cell responses to AZD1222 COVID-19 vaccine. On the study more broadly: Second doses that came at about 4 or about 12 weeks were put together. Findings and caveats of the study: Clonal diversity was possibly underestimated; the donors were predominantly white British and more often female. Repertoire sampling occurred only after the peak T cell response.

Trimming cost V 5 bases and J 4 bases; bases outside gene matches: 17. Germline lookup yields CDR1 MNHEY and CDR2 SMNVEV (reference sequence). This CDR3 comprises 18 residues. The receptor's source is an adult in good health. The material was peripheral blood, obtained on day 0 of AZD1222 vaccination. The rearrangement joins TRBV27 to TRBJ2-7; TRBD2 aligns across 10 bases. The CDR3, as DNA: TGTGCCAGCAGTGCGCTAGGGGCTAGCGGGAGAGGTATTTACGAGCAGTACTTC. Translating gives CASSALGASGRGIYEQYF.